This T cell receptor (beta chain) was sequenced during a study of CD8+ T cells in alopecia areata (dated by TCRdb to between 2018 and 2020). For the wider study: In both human patients and the C3H/HeJ mouse model, the study applied high-throughput TCRbeta sequencing to look at T cell clonal expansion in alopecia areata. On the human side, TCRbeta sequencing was run on scalp tissue and on sorted CD4+ and CD8+ peripheral blood T cells from healthy controls and from alopecia areata patients with either patchy or totalis/universalis disease. Scalp clonality was compared among normal scalp (n=4), patchy alopecia areata scalp (n=8), and alopecia totalis/universalis scalp (n=8). RNA was extracted with the PAXgene miRNA kit for fixed scalp, the miRNeasy kit for PBMCs, and the RNeasy kit for mouse skin. TCRbeta CDR3 regions were amplified by immunoSEQ multiplex PCR using 35 Vbeta forward and 13 Jbeta reverse primers. Overall results and qualifications from the work: Resident alphabeta T cells in normal human skin are also sequenced, complicating scalp TCR repertoire analysis, unlike mouse skin dominated by gammadelta T cells. TCR sequences shared between patients were less clear than in mice, possibly partly because of HLA diversity in the patient population. Compared with normal scalp, lesional scalp, particularly in alopecia totalis/universalis, had higher clonality and more expanded CD8+ clones, which suggests antigenic drive.

Note on this clone: It has no known antigen specificity. Base qualities are not recorded, but no much larger clone differs from it by a single base.

PBMCs were separated by density centrifugation and stained for CD3, CD4 and CD8, after which CD4+ and CD8+ T cells were sorted on a FACSAria. Unaffected controls provided scalp biopsies and blood samples. The germline V gene specifies MDHEN as CDR1 and SYDVKM as CDR2. From cysteine to phenylalanine, the CDR3 is 13 amino acids long. This entry keeps only the CDR3 DNA: 39 bases, framed from base 1. Compared with germline, V lacks 6 bases and J lacks 11 bases; bases without a gene match: 10. Receptor amplification or capture employed the immunoSEQ multiplex PCR assay. RNA was extracted from all samples and reverse transcribed into cDNA as template for TCR sequencing. SuperScript III was used to make first-strand cDNA, primed with a 2:1 mix of oligo-dT and random hexamers. A synthetic immune receptor repertoire was used to measure amplification bias, and any remaining bias was corrected computationally. In the original analysis: Raw reads were preprocessed to remove errors, and CDR3 was defined by IMGT conventions from the conserved cysteine to phenylalanine. Clonality was computed as 1 minus the Shannon entropy, with the entropy normalized by log2 of the number of productive unique TCRs. Whether scalp clones were CD4 or CD8 was inferred by matching scalp TCRbeta sequences against CD4 and CD8 repertoires sorted from blood. Entries here come from immuneACCESS through TCRdb and include only in-frame sequences with V and J called. Some clones fail to appear in such tables; in the studies checked, an unresolved V gene covers under half of the shortfall, and the cause of the remainder is unknown. V and J calls and clone size are copied from that table; D and trimming were computed from the DNA. The sample has 85,000 to 110,000 clones on record, around three fifths of them singletons. Around 8.8% of the sample is held by the ten biggest clonotypes.

This chain is built from TRBV28 and TRBJ1-1; TRBD1 matches 9 bases in the middle. Sequenced input: CD4+ T cells sorted from blood. The TCR sequence derives from a human donor in good health. The bases read TGTGCCAGCAGCTTGGGACAGGGAGGGAGGGCTTTCTTT. Its protein product is CASSLGQGGRAFF. Beyond the CDR3, the reference TRBV28 and TRBJ1-1 genes provide the residues; the full variable domain reads: DVKVTQSSRYLVKRTGEKVFLECVQDMDHENMFWYRQDPGLGLRLIYFSYDVKMKEKGDIPEGYSVSREKKERFSLILESASTNQTSMYLCASSLGQGGRAFFGQGTRLTVV.